The entry that follows covers one T cell receptor (beta chain) sequence. This clonotype has ten or more counts. Its antigen specificity is not known. Base qualities are not provided; no much larger clone lies one nucleotide away. At the junction V is shortened by 4 bases and J by 6 bases, with 15 bases in between. Reading from cysteine to phenylalanine, the CDR3 counts 15 amino acids. Only the CDR3 DNA stays, 45 bases, in frame from base 1. Per the germline V gene, SGHVS is the CDR1 and FNYEAQ is the CDR2. Instrument on record: Illumina HiSeq 1500. The raw public reads went through TCRdb reprocessing: fastp at Q25, MiXCR clone calling, in-frame beta chains kept. Records with the same CDR3 protein are collapsed into one entry carrying the most frequent genes and DNA. The table for this sample lists some 400,000 distinct CDR3 sequences; 15% to 20% of them were counted only once. About 10% of the sample belongs to the ten largest clones.

This entry is derived from a study of T cell repertoires in cytomegalovirus infection (dated by TCRdb to between 2018 and 2021). Study-wide context: Because public TCR beta signatures pointed to carriage of CMV infection together with the matching HLA type, the HLA type of each donor mattered for the analysis. Points the paper makes about the study in general: In the ex vivo response, HLA-C-restricted CMV-specific TCR beta clonotypes were dominant, and in two of eight donors the single most frequent clonotype came from this HLA-C-restricted group. Carriers of CMV infection plus the relevant HLA type were discriminated by the cumulative frequency of public TCR beta family members in the study cohort and in an independent 352-donor cohort.

Sequencing used PBMCs. The chain joins TRBV7-6 to TRBJ1-4, and the D gene may be TRBD1, 5 bases matching. This clonotype was obtained from a human donor in good health (CMV status not recorded). Some clones in this sample may be carry-over from other donors' samples. The DNA sequence follows: TGTGCCAGCAGCTGGGGCGAGGGTGGCCATGAAAAACTGTTTTTT. Translated, it reads CASSWGEGGHEKLFF. With the rest looked up from the reference TRBV7-6 and TRBJ1-4 genes rather than sequenced, the full variable domain is GAGVSQSPRYKVTKRGQDVALRCDPISGHVSLYWYRQALGQGPEFLTYFNYEAQQDKSGLPNDRFSAERPEGSISTLTIQRTEQRDSAMYRCASSWGEGGHEKLFFGSGTQLSVL.